This T cell receptor (beta chain) appears in the sequencing data of a study of blood T cells in healthy people across ages. Regarding this clonotype: Its antigen is unknown.

Primed by a sample-barcoded 5' primer and a J-beta primer mix, a second PCR proceeded for about 6 to 12 cycles. TCRdb re-analysed the 5' RACE reads in MiXCR, keeping a single row per CDR3 protein. The profile shows 1.6 million or so distinct CDR3 sequences, almost 35% of them singletons. Study-level findings and limits: Across the age range, TCR beta diversity per million T cells fell in a roughly linear way.

The CDR3 covers 15 residues. V shed 7 bases and J shed 6 bases, with 21 bases lying between them. Per the germline V gene, CDR1 is SNHLY and CDR2 is FYNNEI. The TCR originated in a woman in her 30s in good health. The V and J genes are TRBV2 and TRBJ1-2; D is unclear. Sample: blood. DNA of the CDR3: TGTGCCAGCATTCCGGACGCCGGTAGGGCAGATGGCTACACCTTC. Translated: CASIPDAGRADGYTF.